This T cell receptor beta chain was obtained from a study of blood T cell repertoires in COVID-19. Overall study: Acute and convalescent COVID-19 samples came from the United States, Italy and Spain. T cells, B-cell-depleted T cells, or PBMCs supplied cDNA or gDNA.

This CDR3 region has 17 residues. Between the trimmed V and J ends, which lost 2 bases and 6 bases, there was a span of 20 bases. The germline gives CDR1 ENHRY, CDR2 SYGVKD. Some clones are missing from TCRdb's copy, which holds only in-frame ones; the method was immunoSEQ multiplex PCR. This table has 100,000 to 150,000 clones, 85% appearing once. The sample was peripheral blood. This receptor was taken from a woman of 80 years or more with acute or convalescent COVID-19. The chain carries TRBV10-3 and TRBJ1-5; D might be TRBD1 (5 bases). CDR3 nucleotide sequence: TGTGCCATCAGTGAGCCGACCCAGGGTTTAGTGAGTCAGCCCCAGCATTTT. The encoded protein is CAISEPTQGLVSQPQHF.